These T cell receptor beta chains were read from a single sample in a study of cytotoxic CD8 clonotypes in ibrutinib-treated CLL. The assay was immunoSEQ multiplex PCR, and TCRdb's table has in-frame clones only and misses some. Found here are over 45,000 clones, nearly 55% of them singletons; the top ten hold 24%. The specimen was PBMCs, collected at disease progression, from a patient treated with ibrutinib. Receptors originate from a human donor with chronic lymphocytic leukemia. The conserved cysteine and the conserved F or W are not part of the CDR3 here. The order of the fields is J gene, V gene, CDR3 protein.

j_call: TRBJ1-5; v_call: TRBV30; cdr3_aa: AWSGQGYQPQH
j_call: TRBJ2-7; v_call: TRBV19; cdr3_aa: ASSLTGTGYEQY
j_call: TRBJ2-5; v_call: TRBV11-2; cdr3_aa: ASSLDSHRGETQY
j_call: TRBJ2-7; v_call: TRBV5-5; cdr3_aa: ASSGTAYEQY
j_call: TRBJ1-2; v_call: TRBV11-2; cdr3_aa: ASSRGAWNYGYT
j_call: TRBJ1-2; v_call: TRBV6-6; cdr3_aa: ASSYRAYGYT
j_call: TRBJ1-2; v_call: TRBV7-9; cdr3_aa: ASSLANPVNRKTYGYT
j_call: TRBJ2-7; v_call: TRBV2; cdr3_aa: ASSGDSSYEQY
j_call: TRBJ1-1; v_call: TRBV4-2; cdr3_aa: ASSQVWGSGTEAF
j_call: TRBJ2-5; v_call: TRBV19; cdr3_aa: ASGNGQGRETQY
j_call: TRBJ1-2; v_call: TRBV7-2; cdr3_aa: ASSKGQALHGYT
j_call: TRBJ1-6; v_call: TRBV5-1; cdr3_aa: ASSVSGGASPLH
j_call: TRBJ2-3; v_call: TRBV6-5; cdr3_aa: ASSYSWSGTDTQY
j_call: TRBJ1-1; v_call: TRBV7-2; cdr3_aa: ASSTRQGTEAF
j_call: TRBJ2-7; v_call: TRBV14; cdr3_aa: ASSFATDSYEQY
j_call: TRBJ1-2; v_call: TRBV7-9; cdr3_aa: ASSPSGSLLRGYT
j_call: TRBJ1-1; v_call: TRBV9; cdr3_aa: ASSALTANTEAF
j_call: TRBJ2-7; v_call: TRBV28; cdr3_aa: ASSIWDSASEQY
j_call: TRBJ1-5; v_call: TRBV7-2; cdr3_aa: ASSPVPNQPQH
j_call: TRBJ1-4; v_call: TRBV30; cdr3_aa: AWSVRREKLF
j_call: TRBJ1-2; v_call: TRBV4-1; cdr3_aa: ASSRSRGDYGYT
j_call: TRBJ2-2; v_call: TRBV30; cdr3_aa: AWRDHRANTGELF
j_call: TRBJ2-2; v_call: TRBV7-2; cdr3_aa: ASSQRRALTGELF
j_call: TRBJ2-2; v_call: TRBV14; cdr3_aa: ASSQARVAGELF
j_call: TRBJ1-2; v_call: TRBV30; cdr3_aa: AWSVGLGESYT
j_call: TRBJ2-5; v_call: TRBV19; cdr3_aa: ASSTWSGGGDQETQY
j_call: TRBJ2-5; v_call: TRBV7-9; cdr3_aa: ASSWGLAERETQY
j_call: TRBJ1-6; v_call: TRBV21-1; cdr3_aa: ASRTQAISPLH
j_call: TRBJ2-5; v_call: TRBV30; cdr3_aa: AWSVRRETQY
j_call: TRBJ1-1; v_call: TRBV6-5; cdr3_aa: ASSRRTGGTEAF
j_call: TRBJ2-6; v_call: TRBV27; cdr3_aa: ASSWAARPGDGANVLT
j_call: TRBJ1-2; v_call: TRBV19; cdr3_aa: ALRGYYGYT
j_call: TRBJ1-5; v_call: TRBV7-8; cdr3_aa: ASSLGREVRQPQH
j_call: TRBJ1-5; v_call: TRBV30; cdr3_aa: AWSHRDRANQPQH
j_call: TRBJ1-4; v_call: TRBV25-1; cdr3_aa: ASSEGRQAATNEKLF
j_call: TRBJ2-7; v_call: TRBV29-1; cdr3_aa: SADRYQRSYEQY
j_call: TRBJ2-1; v_call: TRBV28; cdr3_aa: ASSLEDLDVGYNEQF
j_call: TRBJ2-3; v_call: TRBV18; cdr3_aa: ASSPLAGSTDTQY
j_call: TRBJ2-3; v_call: TRBV18; cdr3_aa: ASSPSGGVYAADTQY
j_call: TRBJ1-2; v_call: TRBV18; cdr3_aa: ASSQGDSRDYGYT
j_call: TRBJ2-3; v_call: TRBV5-1; cdr3_aa: ASSTKGGGTDTQY
j_call: TRBJ1-2; v_call: TRBV7-9; cdr3_aa: ASSHGTGANYGYT
j_call: TRBJ2-1; v_call: TRBV11-2; cdr3_aa: ASSLGLAVNEQF